The 9 T cell receptor beta chains given below trace back to one sample, sequenced in a study of OX40 agonist ivuxolimab in advanced cancers. TCRdb's table, derived via immunoSEQ multiplex PCR, lists solely in-frame clones and lacks some. The data contain more than 60,000 clones, around 81% of them singletons. This specimen was CD4+ or CD8+ T cells sorted from blood, taken in a trial of the OX40 agonist ivuxolimab. The source of these receptors is an adult with an advanced solid tumor such as melanoma, head and neck, liver or kidney cancer.

As concerns this clone: Relative to the germline gene, one junction end is altered; a read error may explain this. The chain's CDR3 is CASIRVNTEAFF. The CDR3 nucleotides are TGTGCTAGCATAAGGGTGAACACTGAAGCTTTCTTT. The chain joins TRBV28 to TRBJ1-1; D remains ambiguous. CDR3 length equals 12 residues. The germline V gene has CDR1 MDHEN and CDR2 SYDVKM.

The chain uses TRBV4-1 and TRBJ1-4; D not certain. Trimming removed 2 bases at V and 5 bases at J, with 12 bases between. The germline V gene encodes CDR1 MGHRA and CDR2 YSYEKL. This CDR3 has 15 residues. CDR3 protein: CASSQMNEGNEKLFF. CDR3 coding DNA: TGCGCCAGCAGCCAAATGAATGAAGGAAATGAAAAACTGTTTTTT.

The chain links TRBV28 to TRBJ1-1; D perhaps matches TRBD1 (5 bases). V was cut by 6 bases and J by 1 base, with 9 bases left in between. Germline-derived CDR1 and CDR2 are MDHEN and SYDVKM. There are 13 residues in the CDR3. DNA for the CDR3: TGTGCCAGCAGAGACGACAGGAACACTGAAGCTTTCTTT. It encodes CASRDDRNTEAFF.

This chain connects TRBV7-2 to TRBJ1-5, with D hard to call. The V end lost 5 bases, the J end lost 2 bases, and 16 bases lay between the germline ends. The CDR3 is made up of 16 amino acids. Germline CDR1 and CDR2: SGHTA and FQGNSA. The CDR3 DNA reads TGTGCCAGCAGCACCCGGGTTCAATCGGGCAATCAGCCCCAGCATTTT. Amino acid sequence: CASSTRVQSGNQPQHF.

The chain joins TRBV6-1 to TRBJ2-7; 8 bases fit TRBD1. The J segment lost 5 bases and the V segment lost 2 bases, leaving 11 bases of the junction unmatched. This CDR3 has 16 amino acids. Per germline, CDR1 MNHNS and CDR2 SASEGT. The CDR3 spells CASSEQGQGFVHEQYF. CDR3 bases: TGTGCCAGCAGTGAACAAGGACAGGGTTTCGTCCACGAGCAGTACTTC.

The chain couples TRBV6-5 to TRBJ2-7, with a weak D call TRBD1 (6 bases). The germline CDR1 and CDR2 sequences are MNHEY and SVGAGI. CDR3 length: 16 residues. Trimming took off 2 bases at V and 2 bases at J, with 16 bases between the two ends. The CDR3 coding sequence is TGTGCCAGCAGTTACAGGGTAACCCAGGGGCCCTACGAGCAGTACTTC. Its protein product is CASSYRVTQGPYEQYF.

CDR3 coding DNA: TGTGCCAGCAGCTTAGCGACCGACAGCGCTAACTATGGCTACACCTTC. It is translated as CASSLATDSANYGYTF. This chain joins TRBV7-8 and TRBJ1-2; D might be TRBD1 (5 bases). V lost 0 bases, J lost 0 bases, and 11 bases lay in between. The V gene's germline CDR1 is SGHVS and CDR2 FQNEAQ. The CDR3 is 16 amino acids.

The chain uses TRBV2 and TRBJ2-7; D gene uncertain. The V end was cut by 4 bases, the J end by 6 bases, with 7 bases between. The germline V gene has CDR1 SNHLY and CDR2 FYNNEI. CDR3 length equals 11 residues. As DNA, the CDR3 is TGTGCCAGCAGTGCGTCTTCCGAGCAGTACTTC. As protein: CASSASSEQYF.

The J gene is TRBJ2-7, the V gene TRBV10-3; TRBD2 might be the D (6 bases). This CDR3 has 15 amino acids. The V end was cut by 2 bases, the J end by 7 bases, with 18 bases between. CDR1 and CDR2 (germline): ENHRY, SYGVKD. CDR3 nucleotide sequence: TGTGCCATCAGTGAGCCCGGTGGGGGACTGGGGGAGCAGTACTTC. It specifies CAISEPGGGLGEQYF.